The 20 T cell receptor beta chains listed next were all sequenced from one sample in a study of regulatory T cells in long-lasting Graves disease. CDR3-region Arm-PCR and iRepertoire HTBI primers produced the TCR beta libraries. TCRdb called the multiplex PCR reads again in MiXCR, with one record for every CDR3 protein. The data show 300,000 to 400,000 distinct CDR3 sequences, with about 20% seen just once and less than 35% held by the top ten. Time point of the sample: persistent/refractory GD, antithyroid drugs over 5 years with positive TRAb. With RNA extracted from PBMCs as input, the TCR library was made. Sequences were derived from peripheral blood mononuclear cells (PBMCs), sampled when the disease was refractory, from a patient treated with antithyroid drugs. The receptor set was obtained from a female donor with Graves disease.

This clonotype was seen many times. This chain links TRBV5-1 with TRBJ2-7, with a weak D call TRBD2 (5 bases). Trimming cost V 0 bases and J 3 bases, with 7 bases left between them. This CDR3 spans 13 amino acids. Germline V gives CDR1 SGHRS, CDR2 YFSETQ. CDR3 protein: CASSLGEGYEQYF. DNA for the CDR3: TGCGCCAGCAGCTTGGGAGAGGGCTACGAGCAGTACTTC. The full variable domain, rest sourced from reference TRBV5-1 and TRBJ2-7, is KAGVTQTPRYLIKTRGQQVTLSCSPISGHRSVSWYQQTPGQGLQFLFEYFSETQRNKGNFPGRFSGRQFSNSRSEMNVSTLELGDSALYLCASSLGEGYEQYFGPGTRLTVT.

On this clonotype itself: A much larger clone differs from this one at a single base, so this may be a read error. This rearrangement joins TRBV5-1 to TRBJ1-1, with D possibly being TRBD1 (6 bases). V gave up 10 bases and J gave up 3 bases, with 19 bases separating them. This CDR3 comprises 14 residues. CDR1 is SGHRS, CDR2 YFSETQ, per germline. The CDR3 loop is CAGTKDSSYTEAFF. The DNA of the CDR3 is TGCGCCGGCACCAAGGACAGCTCATACACTGAAGCTTTCTTT.

This clonotype was counted at least ten times. This sequence joins TRBV12-3 or TRBV12-4 and TRBJ2-2; 13 nucleotides line up with TRBD2. The CDR3 covers 17 residues. V lost 5 bases to trimming and J lost 3 bases; unmatched junction nucleotides: 6. The CDR3 nucleotides read TGTGCCAGCAGTCCGACTAGCGGGAGGTCCTACACCGGGGAGCTGTTTTTT. Translated, it gives CASSPTSGRSYTGELFF.

This clonotype has only a few counts. This chain connects TRBV12-3 or TRBV12-4 to TRBJ2-6; D might be TRBD1 or TRBD2, each matching 6 bases. This CDR3 spans 16 amino acids. Trimming left V 3 bases short and J 5 bases short, with 14 bases between. The DNA of the CDR3 is TGTGCCAGCAGTTTTCGGGGGCTCTCCAGGGCCAACGTCCTGACTTTC. Protein sequence: CASSFRGLSRANVLTF.

J is TRBJ1-2 and V is TRBV20-1; weak D call: TRBD1 (5 bases). CDR1 DFQATT and CDR2 SNEGSKA come from the germline V gene (reference sequence). Trimming stripped 3 bases from V and 3 bases from J, with 14 bases between. This CDR3 is 14 amino acids long. The CDR3 region is CSARGEIPHYGYTF. In DNA, the CDR3 is TGCAGTGCTAGGGGGGAGATCCCCCACTATGGCTACACCTTC.

The rearrangement links TRBV19 to TRBJ1-4; D is undetermined. The CDR3 has 16 residues. Germline V gives CDR1 LNHDA, CDR2 SQIVND (reference sequence). V was pared by 3 bases and J by 4 bases, with 15 bases between. In DNA, the CDR3 is TGTGCCAGTAGTATCGCCATGATCCCTTTTAATGAAAAACTGTTTTTT. Its translation is CASSIAMIPFNEKLFF.

The V and J genes are TRBV6-5 and TRBJ2-7, with D perhaps TRBD1 (5 bases). Germline V lookup: CDR1 MNHEY, CDR2 SVGAGI. The ends were cut back, 2 bases at V and 7 bases at J, with 15 bases in the middle. The CDR3 consists of 14 residues. CDR3 bases: TGTGCCAGCAGTTACGGGAACGTTCAGGGAGAGCAGTACTTC. It encodes CASSYGNVQGEQYF.

This clonotype was picked up a small number of times. The chain combines TRBV29-1 with TRBJ1-1, with D hard to call. The CDR3 consists of 11 residues. CDR1 is SQVTM, CDR2 ANQGSEA, per germline. In nucleotides, the CDR3 is TGCAGGGCGGTGGGTAACACTGAAGCTTTCTTT. Protein: CRAVGNTEAFF. Supplemented by reference TRBV29-1 and TRBJ1-1, the full variable domain reads SAVISQKPSRDICQRGTSLTIQCQVDSQVTMMFWYRQQPGQSLTLIATANQGSEATYESGFVIDKFPISRPNLTFSTLTVSNMSPEDSSIYLCRAVGNTEAFFGQGTRLTVV.

In the case of this clonotype: A much bigger clone sits one base away, suggesting this may be a read error. The V call is TRBV7-8, the J call TRBJ2-7, with D unclear. CDR1 is SGHVS and CDR2 is FQNEAQ in the germline V gene. This CDR3 has 15 amino acids. CDR3 sequence reads: CAGSLAGAGFYEQYF. CDR3 nucleotide sequence: TGTGCCGGCAGCTTAGCCGGAGCCGGATTCTACGAGCAGTACTTC.

The chain joins TRBV27 to TRBJ2-3, with unresolved D. Germline lookup yields CDR1 MNHEY and CDR2 SMNVEV (reference sequence). This CDR3 comprises 14 residues. The V and J ends lost 10 bases and 1 base respectively, with 15 bases between them. In DNA form, the CDR3 reads TGTGCCACCCTCAGAAGGGTAGGCACAGATACGCAGTATTTT. This gives the protein CATLRRVGTDTQYF.

The rearrangement joins TRBV3-1 to TRBJ2-1, with 13 bases fitting TRBD2. This CDR3 spans 14 amino acids. Unmatched junction bases numbered 5, after V lost 6 bases and J lost 9 bases. Germline CDR1 and CDR2: LGHDT and YNNKEL (reference sequence). The CDR3 loop is CASRLAGGQFEQFF. In DNA form, the CDR3 reads TGTGCCAGCAGACTAGCGGGGGGGCAGTTTGAGCAGTTCTTC.

This clonotype was observed a handful of times. The chain carries TRBV3-1 and TRBJ2-7; TRBD1 matches 9 bases. V shed 3 bases and J 0 bases; nucleotides not matched to a gene: 6. Germline V gene sequence: CDR1 LGHDT, CDR2 YNNKEL (reference sequence). The CDR3 contains 16 residues. The CDR3 DNA sequence: TGTGCCAGCAGCCATCCGGGACAGGGTAGCTCCTACGAGCAGTACTTC. It yields the protein CASSHPGQGSSYEQYF.

This clonotype was recorded a few times. The V gene is TRBV2, the J gene TRBJ2-1; the D is unclear. Germline V gives CDR1 SNHLY, CDR2 FYNNEI. The CDR3 loop spans 16 amino acids. The ends were cut back, 7 bases at V and 5 bases at J, with 21 bases in the middle. The CDR3 bases are TGTGCCAGCATCCGGCTCGTCGATCCGATGGACAATGAGCAGTTCTTC. This gives the protein CASIRLVDPMDNEQFF.

This clonotype was observed many times. This sequence joins TRBV2 and TRBJ1-2; tentatively, D is TRBD1 (6 bases). Trimming cost V 5 bases and J 2 bases, with 9 bases left between them. Germline loops: CDR1 SNHLY, CDR2 FYNNEI. CDR3 length: 13 residues. Written as DNA, the CDR3 is TGTGCCAGCAGTCGACAGGTCAACTATGGCTACACCTTC. Amino acid sequence: CASSRQVNYGYTF.

Many counts were recorded for this clonotype. The chain couples TRBV11-2 to TRBJ1-3; D ambiguous. The CDR3 contains 15 residues. Germline V gene data show CDR1 as SGHAT and CDR2 as FQNNGV. V was clipped by 5 bases and J by 4 bases, with 15 bases between them. This CDR3 reads CASSRAAPVGNTIYF. The CDR3, as DNA: TGTGCCAGCAGCCGCGCCGCCCCCGTGGGAAACACCATATATTTT.

The chain is built from TRBV11-2 and TRBJ2-5; a possible D gene is TRBD2 (7 bases). The J call is uncertain, as TRBJ2-1 better fits the DNA end. Germline CDR1 reads SGHAT; CDR2 reads FQNNGV. The CDR3 has 20 amino acids. The CDR3 DNA reads TGTGCCAGCAGCCGAACCAGACCAGGTAGGGGGGGGACATCTGGCAATGAGCAGTTCTTC. Translated: CASSRTRPGRGGTSGNEQFF.

CDR3 sequence (DNA): TGTGCCTGGAGTACATTGAAAGACAGGGTTGACACTGAAGCTTTCTTT. It encodes CAWSTLKDRVDTEAFF. V is TRBV30 and J is TRBJ1-1; 7 bases are a match to TRBD1. The CDR3 length is 16 residues. The trim removed 2 bases at V and 3 bases at J, leaving 12 bases unmatched. Germline V gene sequence: CDR1 GTSNPN, CDR2 SVGIG (reference sequence).

Concerning this clonotype: Just one base apart from a much larger clone, this may be a read error. The rearrangement links TRBV28 to TRBJ2-5; either TRBD1 or TRBD2 may fit D (5 bases each). This CDR3 is built from 15 residues. Germline loops: CDR1 MDHEN, CDR2 SYDVKM. CDR3 nucleotide sequence: TGTGCCAGCAGTACCGGGACGCGAGCGCAAGGGACCCAGTACTTC. It is translated as CASSTGTRAQGTQYF.

This clonotype was found many times. J is TRBJ2-2 and V is TRBV12-3 or TRBV12-4; D is unclear. Trimming took 6 bases from V and 6 from J, leaving 8 bases between them. This CDR3 is 12 amino acids long. CDR3 amino acids: CASSLVPGELFF. The CDR3, as DNA: TGTGCCAGCAGCTTGGTCCCCGGGGAGCTGTTTTTT.

This clonotype was detected many times. This chain uses TRBV6-1 with TRBJ1-2, with 8 bases aligning to TRBD1. The J segment lost 7 bases and the V segment lost 2 bases, leaving 6 bases of the junction unmatched. CDR3 length: 14 amino acids. Germline values: CDR1 MNHNS, CDR2 SASEGT. The CDR3 sequence: CASSENGQGGGYTF. The DNA for the CDR3 is TGTGCCAGCAGTGAAAATGGACAGGGAGGTGGCTACACCTTC.